This T cell receptor (beta chain) was captured in a study of cytomegalovirus exposure and HLA in healthy donors (dated by TCRdb to about 2017). The study in broad terms: According to an earlier analysis of 587 of the donors, about 190 million T cells yielded 90 million to 140 million unique TCR beta sequences and 276 Gb of sequence data. Every repertoire in the discovery cohort had been generated on one and the same sequencing platform. The study was designed to test whether signatures of past pathogen exposure could be identified by cataloging public T cell receptors. Donor age, sex, ethnicity and CMV serostatus were compiled together with the repertoire data. The study combined high-throughput TCR immunosequencing, statistical association of individual TCRs with disease status, and machine learning to predict cytomegalovirus infection status. Both class I and class II loci were covered by HLA typing, at four-digit resolution. A later genetic analysis took genome-wide SNP genotypes for about three fifths of the 666 donors and used that subset as a discovery cohort. Using immunosequencing, the study profiled T cell repertoires from about 650 subjects and related those repertoires to cytomegalovirus serostatus. The genetic ancestry cluster associated with self-reported Caucasian donors included 81% of the 398 genotyped donors. Because of strong linkage in the cohort, roughly five DR-DQ haplotypes were treated as single units for association and clustering. Typing coverage varied by locus: 629-630 donors for A, B, C, DRB1 and DQB1; approximately 500 for DQA1; about 590 for DPA1; roughly 470 for DPB1. Among some 400 genotyped donors of the cohort, an average of approximately 200,000 unique TCR beta nucleotide sequences was sequenced per donor, of which approximately 19% were non-productive. The later analysis used no new phenotypic data to find candidate immune exposures, relying instead on TCR beta sequences and their occurrence across donors. A later analysis re-analyzed previously published TCR beta repertoires from about 600 donors and added high-resolution HLA genotyping to study TCR occurrence patterns. Besides the first cohort of around 670 subjects, a separate validation cohort made up of 120 different subjects was used. An earlier analysis of approximately 640 of the donors applied high-throughput TCR beta sequencing to assess whether each TCR beta V gene segment acted as functional or pseudogenic. Roughly 310 gigabases of sequencing data and approximately 85 million unique TCR sequences were included in an early release covering over 600 HLA-typed donors.

The cohort consisted of 666 healthy bone marrow donors. All cohort members were sampled while nominally healthy, although unrecorded immune exposures were likely present. The donor tested CMV seropositive, placing the donor among the 289 seropositive members of the cohort. Every donor gave a peripheral blood sample, and the peripheral blood mononuclear cells from that sample were used for TCR beta sequencing. The Qiagen DNeasy Blood Extraction Kit was used to extract genomic DNA from the blood cell samples. Paper-wide results and their limitations: An earlier analysis of roughly 570 of the donors showed that most TCR beta V segments appeared in productive rearrangements either about 87% or about 30% of the time, which broadly matched IMGT annotations. Most CMV-associated TCR beta chains appeared to be HLA-restricted in a later analysis, and the HLA associations seemed to be driven largely by CMV exposure. In a later analysis, 16,951 TCR beta sequences were associated with specific HLA alleles at a false discovery rate of 0.05. Because HLA typing was missing for some donors at each locus, association tests included only the typed subset. Linkage disequilibrium might explain the correlated functional status among segregating V segments, but an unknown experimental factor could not be excluded. Strong co-occurrence of HLA alleles, especially DR and DQ, made assigning TCR associations to individual alleles difficult. The earlier analysis of approximately 540 of the donors excluded roughly 16 rarely observed V segments, including chromosome 9 orphons, because counts were too low. In a later genetic analysis, fewer N-insertions in productive TCRs were reported among donors in an Asian-associated ancestry cluster than the roughly 700-donor mean. For the cohort, immune exposure information was limited to CMV serostatus. This cohort had only TCR beta chains sequenced, and the lack of alpha or paired-chain data limited which features could be detected. Sequencing depth was assumed to be roughly uniform across donors in the presence/absence analyses, though that assumption may not hold. According to a later analysis, parvovirus B19, influenza, CMV and Epstein-Barr virus appeared linked to several top co-occurrence clusters. In the study, approximately 160 TCR beta chains were listed as associated with cytomegalovirus. It was suggested by the authors that the approach could potentially be generalized to other disease states and immunological phenotypes. Some IMGT-functional V segments, including TRBV6-2 and TRBV6-3, could not be distinguished by the 87-base-pair reads and were therefore excluded. A further reported finding was that TCR beta sequences accurately predicted the HLA-A and HLA-B alleles for most subjects in the first cohort. According to a later analysis, TCR association rates differed among HLA loci, with DRB1 alleles showing the most associated TCRs and HLA-C alleles showing the fewest. Across donors, most TCR sequences were observed very rarely, whereas some public TCRs were present in many individuals. The classifier was reported to diagnose cytomegalovirus status with high specificity and sensitivity in both the original and validation cohorts. A cluster of highly shared sequence variants was judged likely to be a technical artifact of the sequencing pipeline. An association between a missense DCLRE1C variant and V-gene and J-gene trimming of TCR beta chains was found in a later genetic analysis and replicated in an independent cohort. In vitro tests confirmed that a few of the cytomegalovirus-associated TCR beta chains recognize cytomegalovirus antigens. In a later analysis, HLA-associated TCR beta chains were found to be more clonally expanded and to have lower generation probabilities than equally common non-associated chains.

Based on the germline V gene (reference sequence), the CDR1 and CDR2 sequences are SEHNR and FQNEAQ. Germline trimming: 4 bases from V, 1 base from J; junction bases outside gene matches: 5. The CDR3, cysteine through phenylalanine, is 15 amino acids long. This entry keeps only the CDR3 DNA: 45 bases, framed from base 1. On this clone: It lacks a known antigen. Per-base quality was not reported, and no clone a single base away is much larger than it.

Libraries were made using the immunoSEQ multiplex PCR assay. A mixture of 60 forward primers for TCR Vbeta segments and 13 reverse primers for TCR Jbeta segments was used in the multiplex PCR. The CDR3 region of rearranged TCR beta genes was amplified from genomic DNA with a multiplex PCR assay. On the Illumina HiSeq System, the amplified TCR beta libraries were sequenced as 87-base-pair reads. Per the original workflow: A later analysis tallied 75 million to 95 million unique TCR beta chains across the roughly 610 repertoires, and about 12 million of those chains were shared by two or more donors. To remove PCR and sequencing errors, raw reads were error-corrected and collapsed into unique sequences using a nearest-neighbor algorithm that merged closely related sequences. CDR3 sequences were aligned to IMGT reference sequences to assign V, D and J gene segments. Each retained sequence needed at least a six-nucleotide match to both a V gene segment and a J gene segment. A rearrangement counted as productive if the CDR3 had no stop codons and remained in frame with V and J, and every other rearrangement counted as non-productive. Following IMGT convention, CDR3 was defined as the stretch from the second conserved V-encoded cysteine to the conserved J-encoded phenylalanine. The earlier analysis of some 600 of the donors excluded sequences that lacked an unambiguous match to a single V gene segment. An earlier analysis of roughly 590 of the donors called V segments functional above 56.7% productive rearrangements and segregating when the between-donor standard deviation exceeded 5%. A statistical classification framework was built to diagnose cytomegalovirus status from the catalog of TCR beta chain sequences. V and J gene assignment, in a later analysis, came from comparing TCR nucleotide sequences with IMGT/GENE-DB human TR gene sequences. The TCRdist pipeline was used in a later analysis to assign CDR3 sequences and most-parsimonious VDJ recombination scenarios. In a later analysis, each TCR beta chain was defined by its CDR3 amino acid sequence together with its V-gene family, and reads without a unique V-gene family were excluded. As a way to deal with suspected cross-contamination and a sequencing artifact, a later analysis dropped 450 to 700 nucleotide sequences that were highly shared and had low generation probability. For each public chain, a later analysis derived a clonal expansion index from normalized ranks of inferred template counts within each repertoire. Generation probabilities in a later analysis came from a VDJ recombination model fitted to out-of-frame rearrangements, and those results were checked against IGoR. In a later analysis, TCR-TCR, TCR-HLA and TCR-CMV co-occurrence was scored with hypergeometric tests, and a repertoire-size bias correction was applied to TCR pairs. In a later analysis, false discovery rates were estimated by permuting HLA or CMV assignments 20 times. In a later analysis, co-occurring TCRs were grouped using DBSCAN, and TCRdist sequence similarity was added for clustering within HLA-allele-positive subsets. Co-occurrence clustering excluded repertoires with fewer than 30,000 or more than 120,000 public chains, plus five with anomalous nucleotide sharing. What TCRdb holds here is the immuneACCESS table cut down to in-frame rearrangements. Part of the clones is not present; checked against another copy, under half of the missing clones reflect an unresolved V gene, and the others are unexplained. V, J and clone size reflect that table, while D and trimming were determined from the DNA. Recorded for this sample are more than 95,000 clones; about 84% of them occurred a single time. The biggest ten clones account for approximately 4% of the sample.

Rearrangement joined TRBV7-9 to TRBJ2-3; a stretch of 7 junction bases matches TRBD2. Sequenced material: PBMCs. This TCR came from a man aged 18 to 29 in good health and CMV-seropositive. The nucleotide sequence is given as TGTGCCAGCAGCTCGCCTGCGGGGGGCACAGATACGCAGTATTTT. Its coded protein is CASSSPAGGTDTQYF.